This T cell receptor (beta chain) originates from a study of blood T cell repertoires in COVID-19. Only in-frame clones appear in the TCRdb table, and some are missing; sequencing was by immunoSEQ multiplex PCR. This sample has 240,000 or so clones; 86% occur once, and the top ten carry roughly 2%. The sample taken for sequencing was PBMCs or T cells enriched from blood (not recorded which). The sequence derives from a woman in her fifties or sixties who had recovered from COVID-19.

This chain's CDR3 is CASRGIRGLNTEAFF. DNA of the CDR3: TGTGCCAGCAGGGGCATAAGGGGATTGAACACTGAAGCTTTCTTT. The chain joins TRBV7-9 to TRBJ1-1, with D maybe TRBD1 (5 bases). The CDR3 has 15 residues. CDR1 is SEHNR and CDR2 is FQNEAQ in the germline V gene (reference sequence). V dropped 6 bases and J dropped 0 bases, with 14 bases sitting between them.